This TCR beta chain was captured in a study of vaccination effects on CD4 cells after COVID-19 (dated by TCRdb to between 2021 and 2023). About the full investigation: Each participant received two doses of an mRNA SARS-CoV-2 vaccine, either BNT162b2 or mRNA-1273. In a couple of convalescent patients, pre-vaccine samples were collected 16 days and one week ahead of the first dose, 142 and 148 days after COVID-19 diagnosis. SARS-CoV-2 spike-specific CD4+ TCR repertoires from before and after mRNA vaccination were compared in COVID-19 convalescent patients and in infection-naive vaccine recipients. The full study included over 8 COVID-19 convalescent patients and a few SARS-CoV-2-naive healthy vaccine recipients. The Oncomine TCR Beta short-read assay on an Illumina iSeq 100 was used to sequence cultures from other donors in the study.

To identify antigen-specific CD4+ T cell clonotypes by their expansion, the ViraFEST assay first stimulated PBMC with viral peptide pools and then applied TCR sequencing. After about 10 days of culture, CD4+ T cells were isolated with the EasySep CD4+ T cell isolation kit. Convalescent patients had PCR-confirmed SARS-CoV-2 infection between March and December 2020, before Alpha, Beta and Delta variants emerged in the United States. Each well held fewer than 2.5 million PBMC cultured in IMDM containing about 5.5% human AB serum, around 9.3 IU/ml IL-2 and gentamicin, along with roughly 10 ug/ml peptides. An HIV-1 Nef peptide pool served as the negative control culture condition. Half of the culture medium was replaced with fresh IL-2-containing medium on days 3 and 7. Unless noted otherwise, every peptide stimulation condition was cultured in triplicate wells. Using Ficoll-Paque Plus gradient centrifugation, PBMC were separated from whole blood and then either used fresh or cryopreserved at -140C. Genomic DNA was extracted from cultured CD4+ T cells with the QIAamp micro DNA kit.

Worth noting for this clone: Its antigen remains unidentified. Base qualities are missing; no much larger clone stands one base away.

Receptors were amplified or captured by the immunoSEQ multiplex PCR assay. DNA from the CD4+ T cells that had been cultured and isolated underwent TCR beta CDR3 sequencing. In the authors' own workflow: Non-productive TCR sequences were removed, reads were trimmed to the CDR3 region, and CDR3s of at least 7 amino acids were retained. The MANAFEST web app was used to identify antigen-specific clonotypes by comparing expansion in peptide wells with expansion in reference cultures. To be called positive, a clone needed expansion at FDR<0.05 compared with the reference and with all other wells, an odds ratio greater than 5, and a frequency greater than 0.1% in two replicate wells. Cross-reactive clonotypes were defined as significantly expanded in SARS-CoV-2 spike wells and in at least one common cold coronavirus spike condition. CDR3 similarity was assessed by Levenshtein distance using the stringdist R package, and unrooted trees were constructed with ape in R 3.6.1. TCRdb stores this immuneACCESS table with in-frame sequences only. Part of the clones is absent; in the studies checked, under half of the shortfall reflects unresolved V genes, and no reason is known for the rest. D and trimming were read from the DNA, whereas the V and J calls and clone size are those reported in that table. In this sample the table shows around 50,000 clones, 76% of which occur a single time. The ten largest clonotypes hold 4.5% to 5.5% of the sample.

Overall study results and their limits: Marked clonal contraction was observed in both infection-induced and vaccine-induced clones at late post-vaccination timepoints, consistent with waning T cell responses. In convalescent patients, the post-vaccine spike-reactive repertoire consisted mainly of new vaccine-induced clones, largely distinct from infection-induced clones. Only a small number of convalescent patients were included, and no early post-infection timepoints were available, which limited the study.

Looking up the germline V gene yields CDR1 SGHTA and CDR2 FQGNSA. After removal of 5 bases from V and 5 bases from J, the junction retains 19 bases not matched to a gene. The CDR3 has 19 amino acids, counting the end cysteine and phenylalanine. Only the CDR3 DNA is retained, 57 bases long and in frame from the first base. In this chain, TRBV7-2 is recombined with TRBJ2-3, with 10 junctional bases fitting TRBD2. This sequence originates from a human donor who had a prior SARS-CoV-2 infection. The sequences come from CD4+ T cells from PBMCs cultured with HIV peptides, collected before COVID-19 vaccination. This specimen's cell subset or site label, per the study, means: HIV-1 Nef peptide pool negative control/reference culture. The CDR3 region reads CASSAFSLGLAGEIDTQYF. The nucleotide sequence reads TGTGCCAGCAGCGCCTTCTCATTAGGTCTAGCGGGAGAGATAGATACGCAGTATTTT.